This T cell receptor (beta chain) was found in a study of blood T cell repertoires in COVID-19. The CDR3 totals 14 residues. V lost 5 bases and J 6 bases, leaving 16 bases between the germline ends. The germline V gene has CDR1 LNHDA and CDR2 SQIVND (reference sequence). Measured with immunoSEQ multiplex PCR; TCRdb has only the in-frame clones, and not every one. Among hundreds of thousands of clones listed, around 91% were seen once. The V gene is TRBV19, the J gene TRBJ1-2, with D unresolved. Sequenced input: peripheral blood. This receptor was obtained from a woman between 18 and 30 years old who had recovered from COVID-19. CDR3 in amino acids: CASSPQGALDGYTF. The DNA for the CDR3 is TGTGCCAGTAGTCCACAAGGAGCTCTGGATGGCTACACCTTC.